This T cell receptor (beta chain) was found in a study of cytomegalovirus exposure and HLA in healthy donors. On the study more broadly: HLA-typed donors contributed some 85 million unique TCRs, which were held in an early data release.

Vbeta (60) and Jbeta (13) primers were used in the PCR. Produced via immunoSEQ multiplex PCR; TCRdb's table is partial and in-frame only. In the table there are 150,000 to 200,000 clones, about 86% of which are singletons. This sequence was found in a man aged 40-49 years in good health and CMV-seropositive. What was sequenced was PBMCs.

CDR3 sequence (DNA): TGTGCCACCCGGCAGGGAGCCAACGTCCTGACTTTC. This codes for CATRQGANVLTF. J is TRBJ2-6 and V is TRBV28; possibly TRBD1 for D (5 bases). Germline-derived CDR1 and CDR2 are MDHEN and SYDVKM. Trimming removed 10 bases at V and 7 bases at J, with 11 bases between. The CDR3 totals 12 residues.